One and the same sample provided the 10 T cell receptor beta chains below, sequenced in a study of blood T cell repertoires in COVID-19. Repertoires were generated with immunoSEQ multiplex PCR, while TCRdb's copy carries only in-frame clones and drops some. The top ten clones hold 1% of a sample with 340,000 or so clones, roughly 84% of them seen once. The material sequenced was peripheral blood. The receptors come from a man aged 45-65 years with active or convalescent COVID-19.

As DNA, the CDR3 is TGTGCCAGCAGCCAAGACCAGGGGTTATGGCCCCAGCATTTT. Its translation: CASSQDQGLWPQHF. This chain connects TRBV14 to TRBJ1-5; maybe TRBD1 (6 bases). Deletions cut 0 bases from V and 9 bases from J, with 12 bases between. Germline loops: CDR1 SGHDN, CDR2 FVKESK. There are 14 residues in the CDR3. The full variable domain, in which reference TRBV14 and TRBJ1-5 provide the parts outside the CDR3, is EAGVTQFPSHSVIEKGQTVTLRCDPISGHDNLYWYRRVMGKEIKFLLHFVKESKQDESGMPNNRFLAERTGGTYSTLKVQPAELEDSGVYFCASSQDQGLWPQHFGDGTRLSIL.

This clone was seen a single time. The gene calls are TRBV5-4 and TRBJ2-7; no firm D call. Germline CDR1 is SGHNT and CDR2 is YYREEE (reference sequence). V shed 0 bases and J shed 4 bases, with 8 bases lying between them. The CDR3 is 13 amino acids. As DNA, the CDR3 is TGTGCCAGCAGCTTGGACAGCCAGTACGAGCAGTACTTC. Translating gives CASSLDSQYEQYF.

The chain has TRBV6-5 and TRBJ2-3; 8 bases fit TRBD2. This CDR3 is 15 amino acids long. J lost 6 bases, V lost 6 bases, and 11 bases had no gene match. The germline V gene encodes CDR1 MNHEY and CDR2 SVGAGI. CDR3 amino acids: CASSASGAGVDTQYF. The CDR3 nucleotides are TGTGCCAGCAGCGCGTCGGGAGCGGGAGTTGATACGCAGTATTTT.

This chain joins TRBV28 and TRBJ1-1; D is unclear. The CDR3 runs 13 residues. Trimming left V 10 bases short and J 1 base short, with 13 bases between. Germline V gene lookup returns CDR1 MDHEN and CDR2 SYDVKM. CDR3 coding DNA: TGTGCCATCCTTAGGGAGGGGAACACTGAAGCTTTCTTT. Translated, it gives CAILREGNTEAFF. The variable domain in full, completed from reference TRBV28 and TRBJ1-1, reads DVKVTQSSRYLVKRTGEKVFLECVQDMDHENMFWYRQDPGLGLRLIYFSYDVKMKEKGDIPEGYSVSREKKERFSLILESASTNQTSMYLCAILREGNTEAFFGQGTRLTVV.

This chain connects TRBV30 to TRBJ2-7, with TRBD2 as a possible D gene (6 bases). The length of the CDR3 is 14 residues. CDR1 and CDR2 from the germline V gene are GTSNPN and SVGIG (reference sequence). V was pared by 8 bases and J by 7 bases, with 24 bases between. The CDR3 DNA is TGTGCCCTCAGCGGACTCGGGGGTTCTTGGGAGCAGTACTTC. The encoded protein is CALSGLGGSWEQYF.

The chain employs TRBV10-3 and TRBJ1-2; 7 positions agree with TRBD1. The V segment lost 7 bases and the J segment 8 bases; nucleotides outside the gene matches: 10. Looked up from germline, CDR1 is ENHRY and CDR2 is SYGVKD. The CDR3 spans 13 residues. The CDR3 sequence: CAITPDRDVGYTF. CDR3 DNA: TGTGCCATCACCCCCGACAGGGATGTGGGCTACACCTTC.

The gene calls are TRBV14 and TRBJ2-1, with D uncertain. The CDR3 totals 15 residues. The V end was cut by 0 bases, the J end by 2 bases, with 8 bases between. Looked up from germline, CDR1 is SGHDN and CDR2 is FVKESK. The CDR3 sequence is CASSQEVAAYNEQFF. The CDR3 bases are TGTGCCAGCAGCCAAGAAGTTGCAGCCTACAATGAGCAGTTCTTC. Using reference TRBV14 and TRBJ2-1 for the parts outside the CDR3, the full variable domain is EAGVTQFPSHSVIEKGQTVTLRCDPISGHDNLYWYRRVMGKEIKFLLHFVKESKQDESGMPNNRFLAERTGGTYSTLKVQPAELEDSGVYFCASSQEVAAYNEQFFGPGTRLTVL.

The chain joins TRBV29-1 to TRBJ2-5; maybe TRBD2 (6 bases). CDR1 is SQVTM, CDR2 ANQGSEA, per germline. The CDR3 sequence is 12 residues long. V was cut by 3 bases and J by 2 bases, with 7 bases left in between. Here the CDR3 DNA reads TGCAGCGTTGAGGGAGGTCAAGAGACCCAGTACTTC. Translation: CSVEGGQETQYF.

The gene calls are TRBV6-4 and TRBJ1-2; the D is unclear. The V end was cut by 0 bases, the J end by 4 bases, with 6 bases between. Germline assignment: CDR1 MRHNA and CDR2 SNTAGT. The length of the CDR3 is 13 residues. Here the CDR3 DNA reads TGTGCCAGCAGTGACTCTGGGAGCTATGGCTACACCTTC. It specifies CASSDSGSYGYTF.

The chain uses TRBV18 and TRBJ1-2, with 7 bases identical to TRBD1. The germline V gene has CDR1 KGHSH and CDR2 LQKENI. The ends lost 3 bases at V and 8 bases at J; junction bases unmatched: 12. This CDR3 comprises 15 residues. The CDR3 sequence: CASSPQTGQAGGYTF. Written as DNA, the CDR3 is TGTGCCAGCTCACCCCAAACCGGACAGGCCGGGGGCTACACCTTC.